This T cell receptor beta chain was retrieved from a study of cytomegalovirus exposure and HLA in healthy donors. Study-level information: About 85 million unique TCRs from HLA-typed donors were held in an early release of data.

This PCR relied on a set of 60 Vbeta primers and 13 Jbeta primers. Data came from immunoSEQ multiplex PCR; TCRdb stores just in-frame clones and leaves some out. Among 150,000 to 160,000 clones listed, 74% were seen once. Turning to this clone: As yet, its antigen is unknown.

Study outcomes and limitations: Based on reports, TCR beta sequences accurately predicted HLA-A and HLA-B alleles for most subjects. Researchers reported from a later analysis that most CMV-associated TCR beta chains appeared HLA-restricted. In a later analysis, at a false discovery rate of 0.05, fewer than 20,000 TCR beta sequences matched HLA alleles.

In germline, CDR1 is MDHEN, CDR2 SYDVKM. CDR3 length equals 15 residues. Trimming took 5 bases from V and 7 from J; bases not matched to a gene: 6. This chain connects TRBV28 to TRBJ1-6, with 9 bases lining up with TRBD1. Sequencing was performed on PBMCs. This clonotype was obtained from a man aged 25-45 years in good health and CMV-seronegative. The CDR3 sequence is CASSTGGARNSPLHF. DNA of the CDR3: TGTGCCAGCAGTACAGGGGGCGCGCGGAATTCACCCCTCCACTTT. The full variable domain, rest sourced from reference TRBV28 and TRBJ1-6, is DVKVTQSSRYLVKRTGEKVFLECVQDMDHENMFWYRQDPGLGLRLIYFSYDVKMKEKGDIPEGYSVSREKKERFSLILESASTNQTSMYLCASSTGGARNSPLHFGNGTRLTVT.